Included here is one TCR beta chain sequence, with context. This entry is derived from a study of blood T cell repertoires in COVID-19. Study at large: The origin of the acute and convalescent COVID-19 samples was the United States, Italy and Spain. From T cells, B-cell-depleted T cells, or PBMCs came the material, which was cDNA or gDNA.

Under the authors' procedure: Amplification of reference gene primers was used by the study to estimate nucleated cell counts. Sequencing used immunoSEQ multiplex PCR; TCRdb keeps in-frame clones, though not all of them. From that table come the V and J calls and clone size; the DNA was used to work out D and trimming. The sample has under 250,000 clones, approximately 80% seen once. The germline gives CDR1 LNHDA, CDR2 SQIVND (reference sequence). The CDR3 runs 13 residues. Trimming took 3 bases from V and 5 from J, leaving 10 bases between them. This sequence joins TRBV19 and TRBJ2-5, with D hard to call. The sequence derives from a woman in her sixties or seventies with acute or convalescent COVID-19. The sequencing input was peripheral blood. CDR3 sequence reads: CASSIVGPETQYF. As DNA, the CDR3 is TGTGCCAGTAGTATTGTCGGTCCGGAGACCCAGTACTTC.